The table lists the clone carrying this T cell receptor (beta chain) with many counts. The target antigen is unknown. The data stem from a study of identical twins. Study findings and constraints: Conclusions rested on cross-sectional statistics rather than following the same donors. There was an excess of low generation probability in the out-of-frame alpha sequences that twins shared.

Looked up from germline, CDR1 is DFQATT and CDR2 is SNEGSKA (reference sequence). The CDR3 spans 13 residues. The trim removed 3 bases at V and 4 bases at J, leaving 1 base unmatched. TCRdb called the 5' RACE reads again in MiXCR, with one record for every CDR3 protein. The sample contains hundreds of thousands of distinct CDR3 sequences, 10% to 15% of which appear only once. The same sample was also used in a study of yellow fever vaccine responses in identical twins. From that paper: A vaccine T cell response that seemed partly convergent and partly personalized was reported in twins.

The receptor was isolated from a woman under 30 in good health. This rearrangement joins TRBV20-1 to TRBJ2-1, with TRBD2 matching over 9 bases. Material: PBMCs. CDR3 bases: TGCAGTGCTAGTCTAGCGGGGTACAATGAGCAGTTCTTC. This codes for CSASLAGYNEQFF.